This T cell receptor beta chain was observed in a study of regulatory T cells in long-lasting Graves disease. With regard to this clonotype: The antigen remains unidentified.

Sample time point: persistent/refractory GD, antithyroid drugs over 5 years with positive TRAb. PBMC-extracted RNA yielded the TCR library. J gave up 5 bases and V 3 bases, and 7 bases lay outside the gene matches. There are 16 residues in the CDR3. Germline CDR1 MNHEY, CDR2 SVGEGT. Assembly of TCR beta libraries relied on iRepertoire HTBI primers together with Arm-PCR of CDR3 regions. Source study methods: In the combined samples, roughly 60 TRBV and approximately 15 TRBJ segments were identified. One entry per CDR3 protein results from TCRdb running MiXCR on the multiplex PCR reads. The V and J calls shown here were made by TCRdb, not taken from the authors' results. The sample lists 350,000 to 500,000 distinct CDR3 sequences, around 20% seen once, with roughly an eighth in the top ten. Findings and limits, study-wide: Persistent patients had more shared public clonotypes (2,741) than new patients (roughly 940). Sample size, which was small, may have reduced accuracy. With persistent disease, TRBV28, TRBJ1-2 and TRBJ2-5 were the favored segments.

J is TRBJ1-6 and V is TRBV6-2 or TRBV6-3; 7 bases agree with TRBD1. This specimen was peripheral blood mononuclear cells (PBMCs), taken when the disease was refractory, from a patient treated with antithyroid drugs. The receptor's source is a female donor with Graves disease. The CDR3 here is CASSYGRTGDNSPLHF. Written as DNA, the CDR3 is TGTGCCAGCAGTTATGGAAGGACAGGAGATAATTCACCCCTCCACTTT.